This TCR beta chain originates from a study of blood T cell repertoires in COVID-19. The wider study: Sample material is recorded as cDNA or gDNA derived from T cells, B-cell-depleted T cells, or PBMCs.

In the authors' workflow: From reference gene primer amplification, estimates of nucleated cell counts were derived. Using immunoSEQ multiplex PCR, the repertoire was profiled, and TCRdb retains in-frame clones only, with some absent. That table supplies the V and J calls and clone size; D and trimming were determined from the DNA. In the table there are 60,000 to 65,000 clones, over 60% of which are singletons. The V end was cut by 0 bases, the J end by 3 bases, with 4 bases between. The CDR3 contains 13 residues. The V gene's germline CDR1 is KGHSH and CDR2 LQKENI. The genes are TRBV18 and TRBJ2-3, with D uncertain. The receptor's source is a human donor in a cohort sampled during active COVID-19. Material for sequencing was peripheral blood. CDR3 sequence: CASSPPSTDTQYF. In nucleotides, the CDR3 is TGTGCCAGCTCACCACCGAGTACAGATACGCAGTATTTT. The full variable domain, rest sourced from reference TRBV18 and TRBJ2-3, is NAGVMQNPRHLVRRRGQEARLRCSPMKGHSHVYWYRQLPEEGLKFMVYLQKENIIDESGMPKERFSAEFPKEGPSILRIQQVVRGDSAAYFCASSPPSTDTQYFGPGTRLTVL.